One sample yielded the 25 T cell receptor beta chains listed below, sequenced in a study of blood T cells in healthy people across ages (dated by TCRdb to between 2015 and 2017). The library was generated by 5' RACE. The data were produced on an Illumina HiSeq 2500. The second PCR ran for roughly 7 to 11 cycles and used a J-beta primer mix along with a sample-barcoded 5' primer. TCRdb trimmed the raw reads at Q25, called clones with MiXCR and kept productive beta chains. Each CDR3 protein appears once, grouped with its most common genes and DNA. The sample includes 1.5 million or so distinct CDR3 sequences, with around two fifths observed a single time. The ten largest account for roughly 8.2% of the sample. Sequenced material: blood. The source is a woman aged 18-29 years in good health.

This clonotype was picked up many times. V usage is TRBV5-1 and J usage is TRBJ1-2; TRBD1 is a possible D gene (6 bases). The CDR3 contains 13 residues. With 5 bases removed from V and 2 bases from J, the gap between germline ends came to 10 bases. From germline, CDR1 is SGHRS and CDR2 YFSETQ. CDR3 bases: TGCGCCAGCAGTTCAGGGGTGAACTATGGCTACACCTTC. It is translated as CASSSGVNYGYTF.

This clonotype was recorded a few times. The rearrangement joins TRBV29-1 to TRBJ2-7; perhaps TRBD2 as D (5 bases). CDR1 and CDR2 from the germline V gene are SQVTM and ANQGSEA. With 7 bases removed from V and 4 bases from J, the gap between germline ends came to 20 bases. This CDR3 is 14 amino acids long. CDR3 DNA sequence: TGCAGCGCCACGAGCGGTCCCAGCAGATACGAGCAGTACTTC. Translated, it gives CSATSGPSRYEQYF.

This clonotype was seen only a few times. This chain connects TRBV29-1 to TRBJ2-1, with D unclear. The CDR3 is 14 residues long. Trimming took off 7 bases at V and 0 bases at J, with 13 bases between the two ends. The germline V gene has CDR1 SQVTM and CDR2 ANQGSEA. CDR3 in amino acids: CSAMVPSSYNEQFF. CDR3 DNA: TGCAGCGCGATGGTCCCGAGCTCCTACAATGAGCAGTTCTTC.

This chain connects TRBV6-1 to TRBJ1-5; D ambiguous. The germline V gene encodes CDR1 MNHNS and CDR2 SASEGT. This CDR3 is built from 13 residues. With 6 bases removed from V and 0 bases from J, the gap between germline ends came to 6 bases. This CDR3 reads CASRVHSNQPQHF. CDR3 sequence (DNA): TGTGCCAGCAGGGTCCATAGCAATCAGCCCCAGCATTTT.

This clonotype was observed a single time. This chain connects TRBV6-6 to TRBJ1-4; 8 nucleotides agree with TRBD1. Germline V gene sequence: CDR1 MNHNY, CDR2 SVGAGI (reference sequence). There are 15 residues in the CDR3. The ends lost 0 bases at V and 4 bases at J; junction bases unmatched: 1. The CDR3 nucleotides are TGTGCCAGCAGTTACTCCGACAGGGGTAATGAAAAACTGTTTTTT. It codes for CASSYSDRGNEKLFF.

This clonotype was counted between two and nine times. The V and J genes are TRBV5-1 and TRBJ2-1; no firm D call. CDR3 size: 14 residues. V dropped 0 bases and J dropped 6 bases, with 10 bases sitting between them. CDR1 SGHRS and CDR2 YFSETQ come from the germline V gene. This chain's CDR3 is CASSLEPLGNEQFF. In DNA, the CDR3 is TGCGCCAGCAGCTTGGAACCCCTAGGCAATGAGCAGTTCTTC.

The chain uses TRBV3-1 and TRBJ2-4, with TRBD2 as a possible D gene (6 bases). Germline lookup yields CDR1 LGHDT and CDR2 YNNKEL (reference sequence). This CDR3 region has 13 residues. The V end lost 3 bases, the J end lost 8 bases, and 11 bases lay between the germline ends. CDR3 region: CASSQRGSDIQYF. CDR3 DNA sequence: TGTGCCAGCAGCCAGCGGGGTTCGGACATTCAGTACTTC.

This chain links TRBV3-1 with TRBJ1-5; tentative D call: TRBD1 (5 bases). This CDR3 has 15 residues. From germline, CDR1 is LGHDT and CDR2 YNNKEL (reference sequence). The ends were cut back, 1 base at V and 2 bases at J, with 9 bases in the middle. CDR3 sequence (DNA): TGTGCCAGCAGCCAAGCCGACAGACGCAATCAGCCCCAGCATTTT. It yields the protein CASSQADRRNQPQHF.

J is TRBJ1-3 and V is TRBV5-5; 7 bases map to TRBD1. Trimming removed 4 bases from V and 1 base from J; junction bases left unmatched: 5. The germline gives CDR1 SGHKS, CDR2 YYEKEE (reference sequence). The CDR3 spans 15 residues. The CDR3 nucleotides are TGTGCCAGCAGCCCCGAGACAGGGTCTGGAAACACCATATATTTT. Translated, it gives CASSPETGSGNTIYF.

This clonotype was seen a few times. The chain couples TRBV24-1 to TRBJ1-1; D is undetermined. Germline V gene sequence: CDR1 KGHDR, CDR2 SFDVKD. The CDR3 length is 13 residues. V was clipped by 0 bases and J by 6 bases, with 7 bases between them. CDR3 sequence reads: CATSDLRGAEAFF. The DNA of the CDR3 is TGTGCCACCAGTGATTTGCGGGGAGCTGAAGCTTTCTTT.

This clonotype has a handful of counts. The chain joins TRBV3-1 to TRBJ2-5; TRBD2 agrees at 7 bases. CDR1 and CDR2 from the germline V gene are LGHDT and YNNKEL (reference sequence). The CDR3 is made up of 13 amino acids. V dropped 5 bases and J dropped 5; count of bases not matched to a gene: 5. The CDR3 DNA reads as TGTGCCAGCAGCTCGACTAGCAGGGAGACCCAGTACTTC. Protein: CASSSTSRETQYF.

V gene TRBV9 combines with J gene TRBJ1-4, with D maybe TRBD1 (5 bases). V was clipped by 0 bases and J by 4 bases, with 10 bases between them. The CDR3 length is 15 residues. Germline loops: CDR1 SGDLS, CDR2 YYNGEE. The CDR3 DNA reads as TGTGCCAGCAGCGTAGGGGGCGGCCTTAATGAAAAACTGTTTTTT. This codes for CASSVGGGLNEKLFF.

Only a few counts were recorded for this clonotype. This rearrangement joins TRBV4-1 to TRBJ1-1; D ambiguous. This CDR3 has 16 amino acids. Trimming took off 1 base at V and 1 base at J, with 13 bases between the two ends. Germline CDR1 reads MGHRA; CDR2 reads YSYEKL. Written as DNA, the CDR3 is TGCGCCAGCAGCCAAGTCCCCGGAGCGACGAACACTGAAGCTTTCTTT. Its translation: CASSQVPGATNTEAFF.

This clonotype was seen only a few times. The rearrangement uses TRBV20-1 and TRBJ2-7; D is possibly TRBD2 (6 bases). Trimming left V 0 bases short and J 6 bases short, with 24 bases between. Germline CDR1 reads DFQATT; CDR2 reads SNEGSKA (reference sequence). This CDR3 region has 17 residues. This CDR3 reads CSAREGYRENLGGEQYF. The CDR3 bases are TGCAGTGCTAGAGAGGGGTATCGAGAAAACCTGGGAGGCGAGCAGTACTTC.

The chain has TRBV27 and TRBJ2-7, with D possibly matching TRBD1 (5 bases). The V and J ends lost 3 bases and 2 bases respectively, with 20 bases between them. The CDR3 extends over 17 amino acids. CDR1 and CDR2 from the germline V gene are MNHEY and SMNVEV (reference sequence). CDR3 sequence (DNA): TGTGCCAGCAGTTTTACCCACGGGCAGGGTAACGCCTACGAGCAGTACTTC. Translating it yields CASSFTHGQGNAYEQYF.

This clonotype was seen more than once but under ten times. This chain links TRBV7-2 with TRBJ2-5; D is possibly TRBD2 (6 bases). With 4 bases removed from V and 2 bases from J, the gap between germline ends came to 17 bases. Germline CDR1 is SGHTA and CDR2 is FQGNSA. The CDR3 totals 16 residues. CDR3 nucleotides: TGTGCCAGCAGCTCGCCTGCGGGACGGAATCAAGAGACCCAGTACTTC. Protein product: CASSSPAGRNQETQYF.

Only a few counts were recorded for this clonotype. The chain uses TRBV10-3 and TRBJ2-3, with 7 bases that match TRBD2. Germline V CDR1 and CDR2: ENHRY, SYGVKD. The CDR3 is 14 amino acids. V lost 5 bases, J lost 6 bases, and 8 bases stayed unmatched. The CDR3 coding sequence is TGTGCCATCAGTTCGAGCGGGGCCGCGGATACGCAGTATTTT. As protein: CAISSSGAADTQYF.

V and J are TRBV12-3 or TRBV12-4 and TRBJ2-1, with TRBD2 identical over 7 bases. The CDR3 runs 15 residues. V lost 6 bases and J lost 5; bases outside the gene matches: 10. The CDR3 DNA sequence: TGTGCCAGCAGGGTGAAAGCGGGACTCAACAATGAGCAGTTCTTC. Translated, it gives CASRVKAGLNNEQFF.

The gene calls are TRBV4-1 and TRBJ2-6; D is ambiguous. This CDR3 has 13 residues. V lost 4 bases, J lost 4 bases, and 5 bases lay in between. Germline loops: CDR1 MGHRA, CDR2 YSYEKL. The CDR3 here is CASSPQGANVLTF. The CDR3 DNA reads TGCGCCAGCAGCCCCCAAGGGGCCAACGTCCTGACTTTC.

The CDR3, as DNA: TGCGCCAGCAGCCAAGGAATAGGGATGTACACTGAAGCTTTCTTT. Its protein is CASSQGIGMYTEAFF. This chain connects TRBV4-1 to TRBJ1-1; D unresolved. The germline gives CDR1 MGHRA, CDR2 YSYEKL. This CDR3 spans 15 amino acids. V was clipped by 1 base and J by 3 bases, with 12 bases between them.

This clonotype was recorded a few times. The genes are TRBV12-3 or TRBV12-4 and TRBJ2-7; D is ambiguous. The V and J ends lost 5 bases and 6 bases respectively, with 14 bases between them. The CDR3 consists of 13 residues. CDR3: CASSRSGRGEQYF. CDR3 coding DNA: TGTGCCAGCAGTCGAAGTGGACGCGGCGAGCAGTACTTC.

This chain's CDR3 is CSARAERGWAKNIQYF. CDR3 coding DNA: TGCAGTGCTAGAGCGGAGCGGGGGTGGGCCAAAAACATTCAGTACTTC. V usage is TRBV20-1 and J usage is TRBJ2-4; 8 nucleotides align to TRBD2. The CDR3 extends over 16 amino acids. Germline values: CDR1 DFQATT, CDR2 SNEGSKA (reference sequence). Trimming removed 1 base from V and 1 base from J; junction bases left unmatched: 6.

This clonotype has only a few counts. This sequence joins TRBV28 and TRBJ2-7; 7 bases are shared with TRBD1. The germline gives CDR1 MDHEN, CDR2 SYDVKM. The CDR3 has 14 amino acids. J gave up 3 bases and V 9 bases, and 11 bases lay outside the gene matches. The CDR3 DNA follows: TGTGCCAGTCACAGGGGTTCGTTCCACTACGAGCAGTACTTC. Amino acid sequence: CASHRGSFHYEQYF. Supplemented by reference TRBV28 and TRBJ2-7, the full variable domain reads DVKVTQSSRYLVKRTGEKVFLECVQDMDHENMFWYRQDPGLGLRLIYFSYDVKMKEKGDIPEGYSVSREKKERFSLILESASTNQTSMYLCASHRGSFHYEQYFGPGTRLTVT.

This clonotype was seen repeatedly, ten times or more. J is TRBJ2-3 and V is TRBV4-1; TRBD2 agrees at 7 bases. CDR3 length equals 15 residues. Unmatched junction bases numbered 4, after V lost 2 bases and J lost 2 bases. The germline V gene has CDR1 MGHRA and CDR2 YSYEKL. The CDR3, as DNA: TGCGCCAGCAGCCAACGCCTAGCGGTCACAGATACGCAGTATTTT. It translates to CASSQRLAVTDTQYF.

The chain carries TRBV12-3 or TRBV12-4 and TRBJ2-3; a weak D match, TRBD2 (6 bases). Trimming stripped 7 bases from V and 0 bases from J, with 20 bases between. CDR3 size: 17 residues. Here the CDR3 DNA reads TGTGCCAGCACCCGGGACTCCTTGTCAACTAGCACAGATACGCAGTATTTT. It encodes CASTRDSLSTSTDTQYF.